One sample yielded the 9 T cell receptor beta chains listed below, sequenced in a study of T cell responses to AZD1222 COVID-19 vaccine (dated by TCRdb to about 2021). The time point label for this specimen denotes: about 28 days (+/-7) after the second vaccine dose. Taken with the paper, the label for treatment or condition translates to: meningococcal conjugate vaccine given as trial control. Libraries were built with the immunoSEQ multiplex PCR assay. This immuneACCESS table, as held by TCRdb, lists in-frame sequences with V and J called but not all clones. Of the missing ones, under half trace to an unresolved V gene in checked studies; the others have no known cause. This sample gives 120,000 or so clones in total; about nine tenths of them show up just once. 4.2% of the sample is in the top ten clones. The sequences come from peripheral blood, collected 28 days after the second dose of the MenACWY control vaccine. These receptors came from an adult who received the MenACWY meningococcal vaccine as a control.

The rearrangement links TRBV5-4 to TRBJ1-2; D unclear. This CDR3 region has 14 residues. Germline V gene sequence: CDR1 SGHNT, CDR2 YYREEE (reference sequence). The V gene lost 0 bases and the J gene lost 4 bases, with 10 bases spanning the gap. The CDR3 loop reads CASSLARGSYGYTF. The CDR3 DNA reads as TGTGCCAGCAGCTTGGCTAGAGGTAGCTATGGCTACACCTTC.

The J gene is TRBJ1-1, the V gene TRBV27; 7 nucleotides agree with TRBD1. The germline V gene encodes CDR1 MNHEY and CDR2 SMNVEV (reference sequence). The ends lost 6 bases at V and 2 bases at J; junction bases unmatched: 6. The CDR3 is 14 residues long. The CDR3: CASRDGQDNTEAFF. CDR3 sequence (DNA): TGTGCCAGCAGGGACGGACAGGATAACACTGAAGCTTTCTTT.

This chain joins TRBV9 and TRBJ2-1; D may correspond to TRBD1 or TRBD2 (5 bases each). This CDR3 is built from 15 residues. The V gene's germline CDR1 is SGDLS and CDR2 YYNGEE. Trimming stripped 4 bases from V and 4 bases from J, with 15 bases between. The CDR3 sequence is CASSLDGDPYNEQFF. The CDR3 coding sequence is TGTGCCAGCAGCCTGGACGGGGACCCATACAATGAGCAGTTCTTC. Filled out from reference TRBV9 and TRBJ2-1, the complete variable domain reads DSGVTQTPKHLITATGQRVTLRCSPRSGDLSVYWYQQSLDQGLQFLIQYYNGEERAKGNILERFSAQQFPDLHSELNLSSLELGDSALYFCASSLDGDPYNEQFFGPGTRLTVL.

The CDR3 loop reads CASSLRGSGNTIYF. DNA for the CDR3: TGTGCCAGCAGCTTAAGGGGCTCTGGAAACACCATATATTTT. The V call is TRBV7-2, the J call TRBJ1-3, with TRBD1 as a possible D gene (5 bases). Germline V gene sequence: CDR1 SGHTA, CDR2 FQGNSA. Between the trimmed V and J ends, which lost 2 bases and 0 bases, there was a span of 5 bases. The CDR3 covers 14 residues.

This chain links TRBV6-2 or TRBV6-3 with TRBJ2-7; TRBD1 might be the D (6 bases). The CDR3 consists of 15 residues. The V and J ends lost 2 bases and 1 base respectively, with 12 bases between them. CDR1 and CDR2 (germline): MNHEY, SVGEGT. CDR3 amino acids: CASSYGTMTSYEQYV. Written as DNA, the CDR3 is TGTGCCAGCAGTTACGGGACAATGACGTCCTACGAGCAGTACGTC.

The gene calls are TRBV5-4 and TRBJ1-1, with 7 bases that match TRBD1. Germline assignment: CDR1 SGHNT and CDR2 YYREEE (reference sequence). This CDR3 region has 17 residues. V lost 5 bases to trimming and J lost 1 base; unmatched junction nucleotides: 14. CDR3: CASSPGVGAGGNTEAFF. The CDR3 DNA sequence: TGTGCCAGCAGTCCAGGGGTAGGTGCAGGGGGGAACACTGAAGCTTTCTTT.

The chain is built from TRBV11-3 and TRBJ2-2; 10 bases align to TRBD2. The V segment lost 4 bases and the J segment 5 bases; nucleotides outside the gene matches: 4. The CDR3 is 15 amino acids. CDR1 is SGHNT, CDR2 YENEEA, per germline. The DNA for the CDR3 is TGTGCCAGCAGCTCCGAGCGGGGGGGTACCGGGGAGCTGTTTTTT. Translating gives CASSSERGGTGELFF.

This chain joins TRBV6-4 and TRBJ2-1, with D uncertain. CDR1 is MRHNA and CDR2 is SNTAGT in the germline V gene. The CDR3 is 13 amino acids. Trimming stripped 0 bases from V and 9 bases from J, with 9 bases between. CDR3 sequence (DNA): TGTGCCAGCAGTGACTCACAGTCCGGTGAGCAGTTCTTC. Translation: CASSDSQSGEQFF.

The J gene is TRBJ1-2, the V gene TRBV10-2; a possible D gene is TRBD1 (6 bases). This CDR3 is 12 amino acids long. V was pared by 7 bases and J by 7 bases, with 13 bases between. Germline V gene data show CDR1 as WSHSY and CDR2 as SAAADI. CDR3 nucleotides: TGCGCCAGCACGTCGGGGGCCTTTGGCTACACCTTC. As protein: CASTSGAFGYTF.